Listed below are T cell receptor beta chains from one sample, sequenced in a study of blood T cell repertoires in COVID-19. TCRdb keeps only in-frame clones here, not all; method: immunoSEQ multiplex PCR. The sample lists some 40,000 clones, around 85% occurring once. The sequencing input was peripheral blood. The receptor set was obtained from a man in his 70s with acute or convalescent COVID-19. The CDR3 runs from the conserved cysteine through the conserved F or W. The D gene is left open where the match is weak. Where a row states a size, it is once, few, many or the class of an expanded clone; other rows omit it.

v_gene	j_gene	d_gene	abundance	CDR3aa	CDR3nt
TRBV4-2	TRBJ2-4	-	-	CASSQSGILAKNIQYF	TGTGCCAGCAGCCAGTCAGGAATCCTAGCCAAAAACATTCAGTACTTC
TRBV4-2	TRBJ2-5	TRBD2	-	CASSQEGTSGVQETQYF	TGTGCCAGCAGCCAAGAGGGGACTAGCGGGGTCCAAGAGACCCAGTACTTC
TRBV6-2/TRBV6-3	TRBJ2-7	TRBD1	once	CASSVDRALGIRYEQYF	TGTGCCAGCAGTGTAGACAGGGCGCTGGGGATTCGCTACGAGCAGTACTTC
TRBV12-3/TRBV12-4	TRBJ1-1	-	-	CASSSGAGTEAFF	TGTGCCAGCAGCTCGGGCGCGGGCACTGAAGCTTTCTTT
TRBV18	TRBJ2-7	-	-	CASSKGVGDEQYF	TGTGCCAGCTCAAAGGGGGTCGGGGACGAGCAGTACTTC
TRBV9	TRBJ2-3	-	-	CASSVVGDTDTQYF	TGTGCCAGCAGCGTAGTAGGGGACACAGATACGCAGTATTTT
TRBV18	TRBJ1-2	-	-	CASSPDGQGNSGYTF	TGTGCCAGCTCACCGGACGGGCAGGGAAATTCTGGCTACACCTTC
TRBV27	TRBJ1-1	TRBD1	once	CASSQWDRGRDTEAFF	TGTGCCAGCAGTCAATGGGACAGGGGACGGGACACTGAAGCTTTCTTT
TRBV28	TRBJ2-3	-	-	CASSTLESATDTQYF	TGTGCCAGCAGTACTCTAGAATCCGCCACAGATACGCAGTATTTT
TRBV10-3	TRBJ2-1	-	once	CAISEGQGFNEQFF	TGTGCCATCAGTGAGGGTCAGGGATTTAATGAGCAGTTCTTC
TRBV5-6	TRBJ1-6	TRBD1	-	CASSVGTGRNSPLHF	TGTGCCAGCAGCGTGGGGACAGGGCGTAATTCACCCCTCCACTTT
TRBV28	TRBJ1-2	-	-	CASSSQQYLYGYTF	TGTGCCAGCAGTTCCCAACAATACCTCTATGGCTACACCTTC
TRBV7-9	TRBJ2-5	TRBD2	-	CASSPAGGSRETQYF	TGTGCCAGCAGCCCCGCCGGGGGGTCTCGAGAGACCCAGTACTTC
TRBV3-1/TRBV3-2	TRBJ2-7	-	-	CASSPPTANSYEQYF	TGTGCCAGCAGCCCTCCGACAGCGAACTCCTACGAGCAGTACTTC
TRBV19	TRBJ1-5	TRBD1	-	CASSKGASNQPQHF	TGTGCCAGTAGTAAGGGGGCCAGCAATCAGCCCCAGCATTTT
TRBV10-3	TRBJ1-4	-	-	CAIRGTGNQLFF	TGTGCCATCAGGGGGACTGGAAACCAACTGTTTTTT
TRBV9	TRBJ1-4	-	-	CASSGRTDSTNEKLFF	TGTGCCAGCAGCGGCCGGACAGACTCAACTAATGAAAAACTGTTTTTT
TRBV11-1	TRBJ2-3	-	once	CASSPGGSGLADTQYF	TGTGCCAGCAGCCCTGGGGGGTCTGGGCTAGCAGATACGCAGTATTTT
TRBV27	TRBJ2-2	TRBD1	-	CASSFRGQGVTGELFF	TGTGCCAGCAGTTTCCGGGGCCAGGGGGTCACCGGGGAGCTGTTTTTT
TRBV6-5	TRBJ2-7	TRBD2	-	CASRPPGLAGEQYF	TGTGCCAGCAGGCCCCCGGGACTAGCGGGGGAGCAGTACTTC
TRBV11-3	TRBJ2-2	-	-	CASSLASEAGELFF	TGTGCCAGCAGCTTAGCATCGGAGGCCGGGGAGCTGTTTTTT
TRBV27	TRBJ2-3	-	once	CASSSRLEQRVGTDTQYF	TGTGCCAGCAGTTCCCGCCTGGAGCAACGGGTTGGAACGGATACGCAGTATTTT